Shown below are 15 T cell receptor beta chains from a single sample sequenced in a study of T cells in Graves' hyperthyroidism and ophthalmopathy. RNA transcripts served as the template for amplifying TCR beta CDR3 regions. Using the HTBI primer set, a first-round RT-PCR was run on the TCR CDR3. TCRdb itself ran the multiplex PCR reads through MiXCR, one entry per CDR3 protein. There are 34,000 or so distinct CDR3 sequences in the sample; 52% occur only once, and roughly 27% lies in the top ten. Material: blood. The receptors were sampled from a woman aged 40 to 50 with Graves' ophthalmopathy.

The chain couples TRBV7-3 to TRBJ2-7; D possibly corresponds to TRBD1 (6 bases). V gave up 5 bases and J gave up 5 bases, with 22 bases separating them. CDR3 length: 16 residues. Germline loops: CDR1 SGHTA, CDR2 FQGTGA. This CDR3 is CASSRQGPNTGDEQYF. The CDR3 DNA reads TGTGCCAGCAGCCGCCAGGGGCCTAACACCGGGGACGAGCAGTACTTC.

The chain carries TRBV10-3 and TRBJ2-5; the match to TRBD2 covers 13 bases. The CDR3 consists of 17 residues. From germline, CDR1 is ENHRY and CDR2 SYGVKD. The V and J ends lost 6 bases and 2 bases, in that order; junction bases with no gene match: 9. For the CDR3, the DNA is TGTGCCATCAGGGAACCGGGACTAGCGGGACCTCAAGAGACCCAGTACTTC. Its translation is CAIREPGLAGPQETQYF.

As for this clonotype: This could be a read error, since a much larger clone is one nucleotide away. V gene TRBV3-2 combines with J gene TRBJ1-3. TRBV3-2 represents a pseudogene. The CDR3 is made up of 13 amino acids. CDR3 DNA: TGTGCCAGCAACGGGGGCTCTGGAAGCACCATATATTTT. It encodes CASNGGSGSTIYF.

This chain connects TRBV5-4 to TRBJ2-6; D uncertain. Trimming pared 0 bases from V and 4 bases from J, leaving 2 bases between. This CDR3 contains 13 residues. Germline CDR1 reads SGHNT; CDR2 reads YYREEE (reference sequence). CDR3 bases: TGTGCCAGCAGCTTGGAGGGGGCCAACGTCCTGACTTTC. This codes for CASSLEGANVLTF.

This clonotype was counted a single time. A read error is possible here, since a much larger clone lies one base away. This chain uses TRBV28 with TRBJ2-3; 7 positions agree with TRBD2. Germline CDR1 MDHEN, CDR2 SYDVKM. The CDR3 extends over 13 amino acids. CDR3 residues: CASGGSPGDTQCF. The DNA of the CDR3 is TGTGCCAGCGGCGGGAGTCCGGGAGATACGCAGTGTTTT.

This clonotype was found many times. The chain joins TRBV11-1 to TRBJ2-7; D possibly corresponds to TRBD1 (5 bases). Trimming shortened V by 2 bases and J by 2 bases, and 13 bases separated the two germline ends. The CDR3 loop spans 15 amino acids. The germline gives CDR1 SGHAT, CDR2 FQDESV (reference sequence). The CDR3 bases are TGTGCCAGCAGCTTATTTACAGGCTTTACCTACGAGCAGTACTTC. It yields the protein CASSLFTGFTYEQYF.

Sample share makes this clonotype medium-sized. The genes are TRBV15 and TRBJ2-3; possible D gene TRBD1, 6 bases. The CDR3 has 14 residues. From germline, CDR1 is LNHNV and CDR2 YYDKDF (reference sequence). V was clipped by 6 bases and J by 2 bases, with 12 bases between them. Here the CDR3 reads CATRRTGNTDTQYF. The CDR3 DNA reads TGTGCCACCAGACGAACAGGGAACACAGATACGCAGTATTTT.

This clonotype has at least ten counts. The chain couples TRBV7-2 to TRBJ2-7; D may be TRBD1 (6 bases). The V gene's germline CDR1 is SGHTA and CDR2 FQGNSA. V was cut by 4 bases and J by 3 bases, with 16 bases left in between. This CDR3 has 15 amino acids. This CDR3 reads CASSSWDIGFYEQYF. The CDR3 coding sequence is TGTGCCAGCAGCTCATGGGACATAGGCTTCTACGAGCAGTACTTC.

This clonotype was observed many times. The chain combines TRBV6-1 with TRBJ2-1; tentative D call: TRBD2 (6 bases). The germline V gene has CDR1 MNHNS and CDR2 SASEGT. V lost 1 base, J lost 2 bases, and 12 bases lay in between. There are 16 residues in the CDR3. The CDR3 spells CASSEDWRGPYNEQFF. In DNA, the CDR3 is TGTGCCAGCAGTGAAGATTGGCGGGGCCCCTACAATGAGCAGTTCTTC.

The chain uses TRBV6-5 and TRBJ2-2; perhaps D is TRBD1 or TRBD2 (6 bases each). CDR1 and CDR2 (germline): MNHEY, SVGAGI. Trimming left V 6 bases short and J 7 bases short, with 9 bases between. This CDR3 comprises 12 residues. CDR3 DNA: TGTGCCAGCAGCGGGGGCGGCGGGGAGCTGTTTTTT. Translation: CASSGGGGELFF.

This clonotype was counted at least ten times. V is TRBV11-3 and J is TRBJ2-2; 10 bases align to TRBD2. Germline CDR1 and CDR2: SGHNT and YENEEA. The CDR3 is made up of 16 amino acids. V trimming: 5 bases; J trimming: 3 bases; junction bases outside the gene matches: 6. The CDR3 loop reads CASSRLAGVDTGELFF. DNA of the CDR3: TGTGCCAGCAGCCGCCTAGCGGGAGTCGACACCGGGGAGCTGTTTTTT.

This clonotype was observed many times. The CDR3 is CSAREGAQGSSGELFF. For the CDR3, the DNA is TGCAGTGCTAGAGAGGGGGCGCAGGGATCGTCCGGGGAGCTGTTTTTT. The rearrangement uses TRBV20-1 and TRBJ2-2; a possible D gene is TRBD1 (6 bases). The CDR3 is 16 residues long. Germline V gene sequence: CDR1 DFQATT, CDR2 SNEGSKA (reference sequence). Between the trimmed V and J ends, which lost 0 bases and 6 bases, there was a span of 17 bases.

In its sample, this clonotype was seen many times. The chain uses TRBV28 and TRBJ2-5; D gene unclear. V dropped 6 bases and J dropped 3 bases, with 11 bases sitting between them. Germline values: CDR1 MDHEN, CDR2 SYDVKM. The CDR3 loop spans 13 amino acids. This CDR3 reads CASRLGLKETQYF. Written as DNA, the CDR3 is TGTGCCAGCAGACTGGGATTAAAAGAGACCCAGTACTTC. The full variable domain, in which reference TRBV28 and TRBJ2-5 provide the parts outside the CDR3, is DVKVTQSSRYLVKRTGEKVFLECVQDMDHENMFWYRQDPGLGLRLIYFSYDVKMKEKGDIPEGYSVSREKKERFSLILESASTNQTSMYLCASRLGLKETQYFGPGTRLLVL.

This clonotype has at least ten counts. It may be a read error: a sequence one base away is much more abundant. The conserved phenylalanine or tryptophan normally closing the CDR3 is absent here, so this likely arose from a read error. This rearrangement joins TRBV11-2 to TRBJ2-3; 7 bases fit TRBD1. The ends lost 5 bases at V and 6 bases at J; junction bases unmatched: 2. The CDR3 sequence is 12 residues long. CDR1 and CDR2 from the germline V gene are SGHAT and FQNNGV. The CDR3 DNA sequence: TGTGCCAGCAGCCCACAGGGGGATACGCAGTATCTT. Its translation is CASSPQGDTQYL.

By share, this clonotype counts as large (0.1 to 1%). The rearrangement uses TRBV6-4 and TRBJ2-2; 7 bases match TRBD1. The CDR3 sequence is 15 residues long. Germline V gene lookup returns CDR1 MRHNA and CDR2 SNTAGT. With 4 bases clipped from V and 3 bases from J, the junction kept 5 bases outside the gene matches. In DNA, the CDR3 is TGTGCCAGCAGTGCCACAGGGGCGGACACCGGGGAGCTGTTTTTT. Translated, it gives CASSATGADTGELFF.